This T cell receptor (beta chain) was documented in a study of OX40 agonist ivuxolimab in advanced cancers. Whole-study context: At 0.01 to 10 mg/kg, ivuxolimab was administered intravenously to patients every 2 weeks.

Clones were sequenced by immunoSEQ multiplex PCR, and TCRdb holds only the in-frame ones, with some missing. The table includes about 94,000 clones, under 95% detected once. Germline V gene sequence: CDR1 SGHRS, CDR2 YFSETQ. The CDR3 runs to 14 residues. The V and J ends lost 4 bases and 3 bases, in that order; junction bases with no gene match: 4. The chain is built from TRBV5-1 and TRBJ2-3, with 8 positions matching TRBD2. The sample here was CD4+ or CD8+ T cells sorted from blood, taken in a trial of the OX40 agonist ivuxolimab. The clonotype was recovered from an adult with an advanced solid tumor such as melanoma, head and neck, liver or kidney cancer. Here the CDR3 DNA reads TGCGCCAGCAGCCGTCCGGGGGGGACAGATACGCAGTATTTT. Residues: CASSRPGGTDTQYF.